Listed here are 8 T cell receptor beta chains from one sample, sequenced in a study of shared clonotypes between healthy human individuals. Naive CD8 isolation took CD45RO-negative cells positively selected for CCR7 and excluded terminally differentiated effector memory CD45RA+ cells. Assay: immunoSEQ multiplex PCR; the TCRdb copy retains only in-frame clones and omits some. The data show hundreds of thousands of clones, approximately 96% seen once. Material: naive CD8+ T cells sorted from blood. The receptor source for this set is a woman aged 25 to 39 in good health.

There are a few counts of this clone. Within the sample, other DNA sequences also encode this same CDR3. The chain recombines TRBV6-1 with TRBJ2-7; 7 bases align to TRBD1. The CDR3 sequence is 14 residues long. Germline CDR1 reads MNHNS; CDR2 reads SASEGT. V was pared by 0 bases and J by 2 bases, with 1 base of the junction left unmatched. CDR3: CASSEAGTAYEQYF. For the CDR3, the DNA is TGTGCCAGCAGTGAAGCCGGGACAGCCTACGAGCAGTACTTC.

There are a few counts of this clone. Other DNA sequences in the sample encode the same CDR3. This chain uses TRBV27 with TRBJ1-1; 9 nucleotides match TRBD1. This CDR3 contains 12 residues. V lost 6 bases and J lost 4; bases outside the gene matches: 0. Germline V CDR1 and CDR2: MNHEY, SMNVEV (reference sequence). DNA of the CDR3: TGTGCCAGCAGGACAGGGGGCACTGAAGCTTTCTTT. Translation: CASRTGGTEAFF.

The chain employs TRBV28 and TRBJ1-1; D perhaps matches TRBD1 (5 bases). Between the trimmed V and J ends, which lost 3 bases and 0 bases, there was a span of 20 bases. The CDR3 is 18 amino acids. Germline V gene lookup returns CDR1 MDHEN and CDR2 SYDVKM. The CDR3 loop is CASSFESRQGIMNTEAFF. Here the CDR3 DNA reads TGTGCCAGCAGTTTCGAGTCGCGGCAGGGAATAATGAACACTGAAGCTTTCTTT.

About this clone itself: Distinct nucleotide sequences in the sample also encode this CDR3. This chain connects TRBV5-1 to TRBJ2-7; possibly TRBD1 for D (6 bases). The CDR3 is 14 residues long. Between the trimmed V and J ends, which lost 2 bases and 0 bases, there was a span of 9 bases. CDR1 is SGHRS and CDR2 is YFSETQ in the germline V gene. The CDR3 coding sequence is TGCGCCAGCAGCTTAACAGGGAGCTCCTACGAGCAGTACTTC. This codes for CASSLTGSSYEQYF.

Of note for this clone: The same CDR3 is also encoded by other DNA sequences in this sample. The J gene is TRBJ1-2, the V gene TRBV27, with 9 bases matching TRBD1. The CDR3 length is 13 residues. Trimming cost V 3 bases and J 4 bases; bases outside gene matches: 0. The germline V gene encodes CDR1 MNHEY and CDR2 SMNVEV (reference sequence). For the CDR3, the DNA is TGTGCCAGCAGTTTGGACAGGGGCTATGGCTACACCTTC. This codes for CASSLDRGYGYTF.

The chain employs TRBV5-6 and TRBJ2-5, with D perhaps matching TRBD2 (5 bases). Trimming took 0 bases from V and 2 from J, leaving 8 bases between them. The V gene's germline CDR1 is SGHDT and CDR2 YYEEEE. This CDR3 is 14 amino acids long. The CDR3 here is CASSLAGSQETQYF. The CDR3 region has the DNA TGTGCCAGCAGCTTGGCGGGGAGTCAAGAGACCCAGTACTTC.

J is TRBJ2-7 and V is TRBV5-6; 10 nucleotides align to TRBD2. V dropped 4 bases and J dropped 4; count of bases not matched to a gene: 5. Germline V lookup: CDR1 SGHDT, CDR2 YYEEEE. This CDR3 is 14 amino acids long. The CDR3 DNA reads as TGTGCCAGCAGCCAGGGACTAGCGCATTACGAGCAGTACTTC. Amino acid sequence: CASSQGLAHYEQYF.

The chain has TRBV19 and TRBJ1-1, with D uncertain. CDR3 length: 14 residues. V was trimmed by 3 bases and J by 10 bases, leaving 18 bases between them. Germline V gene lookup returns CDR1 LNHDA and CDR2 SQIVND (reference sequence). CDR3 DNA sequence: TGTGCCAGTAGTATTTTGACCCTGGAGAGCGGAGCTTTCTTT. It yields the protein CASSILTLESGAFF.